A selection of T cell receptor beta chains follows, all from one sample in a study of monozygotic twins with inflammatory bowel disease. Following a re-call of the 5' RACE reads, TCRdb has one entry per CDR3 protein and lacks DNA. In total, the table holds around 140,000 distinct CDR3 sequences. Sequenced sample: blood. The receptors here all came from a human donor with ulcerative colitis or Crohn's disease, or a healthy co-twin of an affected twin (not recorded which). Both conserved end residues are part of each CDR3. Fields, in order: V gene, J gene, CDR3 protein.

>TRBV5-1|TRBJ1-1
CASSRDRLSMNTEAFF
>TRBV19|TRBJ1-1
CATTLFSGGNTEAFF
>TRBV5-1|TRBJ1-1
CASSPAGTGGFSTEAFF
>TRBV28|TRBJ1-4
CASSSQGFRTNEKLFF
>TRBV5-1|TRBJ2-1
CASSLDLGGGPLRNEQFF
>TRBV27|TRBJ2-3
CATVTSIDRRGDTQYF
>TRBV5-1|TRBJ2-5
CASSFGTGASQETQYF
>TRBV7-2|TRBJ2-2
CASSPQIVAGGRGELFF
>TRBV27|TRBJ2-5
CASSLVVAGVETQYF
>TRBV12-3/TRBV12-4|TRBJ1-2
CASSLAQRQGCTF
>TRBV7-2|TRBJ1-2
CASSLRAGYNYGYTF
>TRBV20-1|TRBJ1-6
CSARELAGEGNSPLHF
>TRBV4-3|TRBJ1-1
CASSQDPGGRGEAFF
>TRBV7-3|TRBJ2-3
CASSSTRLAGGRTDTQYF
>TRBV7-2|TRBJ1-2
CASSLEGQGIYGYTF
>TRBV5-1|TRBJ2-3
CASSFGRQGGTDTQYF
>TRBV5-1|TRBJ2-7
CASSARVQGTTYEQYF
>TRBV18|TRBJ2-5
CASSPLSSGYQETQYF
>TRBV12-3/TRBV12-4|TRBJ1-6
CASSPAPSTADSPLHF
>TRBV25-1|TRBJ2-7
CASSELGSSSYEQYF
>TRBV5-1|TRBJ1-1
CASSLDFREGEAEAFF
>TRBV7-9|TRBJ1-1
CASSSGREAFF
>TRBV12-3/TRBV12-4|TRBJ2-2
CATTGSRGRSFNTGELFF
>TRBV6-4|TRBJ1-3
CASSGPDSLSGNTIYF
>TRBV6-1|TRBJ1-2
CASRRHRGEDYGYTF
>TRBV11-2|TRBJ2-2
CASTWSLDRNKNTGELFF
>TRBV20-1|TRBJ1-1
CSAIRDRGQKDTEAFF
>TRBV27|TRBJ1-6
CASSQRGGDHYNSPLHF
>TRBV7-6|TRBJ2-5
CASSLVRGRVETQYF
>TRBV11-2|TRBJ1-1
CASIWADMNTEAFF
>TRBV6-1|TRBJ2-7
CASSGRDRLLDEQYF
>TRBV5-4|TRBJ1-5
CASGVGGTVNQPQHF
>TRBV6-5|TRBJ2-5
CASSYLGTAKETQYF
>TRBV7-9|TRBJ2-7
CASSFTGYEQYF
>TRBV5-6|TRBJ1-1
CASSLIIEGYGEAFF
>TRBV20-1|TRBJ2-7
CSARDRYRAYEQYF
>TRBV5-1|TRBJ1-1
CASSLGHLNTEAFF
>TRBV29-1|TRBJ1-2
CSVEDRTGYGYTF
>TRBV20-1|TRBJ1-5
CSASDAGRRNQPQHF
>TRBV20-1|TRBJ2-7
CSAPRTGGLYEQYF
>TRBV5-8|TRBJ2-1
CASSYLGTEQFF
>TRBV7-2|TRBJ2-3
CASSLGGGPITDTQYF
>TRBV5-1|TRBJ2-5
CASSVGQLEETQYF
>TRBV7-6|TRBJ2-7
CASSPLGQGTYEQYF
>TRBV5-1|TRBJ2-2
CASSLAGYTGELFF
>TRBV20-1|TRBJ2-7
CSAKGATAGEQYF
>TRBV6-2/TRBV6-3|TRBJ1-5
CASSYPEGGSNQPQHF
>TRBV5-5|TRBJ1-2
CASSLEGGAGYGYTF
>TRBV7-2|TRBJ2-1
CASSINDREQFF
>TRBV20-1|TRBJ1-1
CSAQPGKNTEAFF
>TRBV4-3|TRBJ1-6
CASSQEGYGTLGIPLHF
>TRBV20-1|TRBJ1-4
CSAAEQGAREKLFF
>TRBV18|TRBJ2-5
CASSPPYGSQETQYF
>TRBV18|TRBJ2-5
CASSPPGRVEQETQYF
>TRBV7-9|TRBJ2-4
CASRPRGKNIQYF
>TRBV20-1|TRBJ2-3
CSAPPGLVATDTQYF
>TRBV20-1|TRBJ2-7
CSARVPTSGGHAYEQYF
>TRBV12-3/TRBV12-4|TRBJ2-3
CASSLVASGPDTQYF